By share of the sample, the clone carrying this T cell receptor beta chain is medium-sized. Its target is unknown. TCR cDNA molecules each had a unique molecular identifier. TCRdb itself ran the 5' RACE reads through MiXCR, one entry per CDR3 protein. The profile shows more than 2,500 distinct CDR3 sequences, 6.5% to 9.5% of them singletons. This sample was included in a study of spatial heterogeneity in lung cancer. Overall study results and limits: Coverage of tumor T cells was estimated at 6% to 7.5% for alpha chains and 13% to 15% for beta chains. Mutation tallies in tumors tracked expanded intratumoral alpha and beta TCR counts.

J gave up 2 bases and V 3 bases, and 7 bases lay outside the gene matches. Germline lookup yields CDR1 MNHEY and CDR2 SMNVEV (reference sequence). CDR3 size: 16 residues. Sample time point: sample taken at primary tumor resection. Donation came from some 73 patients with untreated early-stage non-small cell lung cancer. From tumor, nontumor lung or frozen PBMC, whole RNA was taken unsorted for sequencing. Material: lung tumor tissue, obtained at surgery. The TCR originated in a male donor with early-stage non-small cell lung cancer. The chain employs TRBV27 and TRBJ2-3; TRBD2 agrees at 8 bases. The CDR3 region has the DNA TGTGCCAGCAGTTTGATAGCGGGGTACCTCACAGATACGCAGTATTTT. Translation gives CASSLIAGYLTDTQYF.